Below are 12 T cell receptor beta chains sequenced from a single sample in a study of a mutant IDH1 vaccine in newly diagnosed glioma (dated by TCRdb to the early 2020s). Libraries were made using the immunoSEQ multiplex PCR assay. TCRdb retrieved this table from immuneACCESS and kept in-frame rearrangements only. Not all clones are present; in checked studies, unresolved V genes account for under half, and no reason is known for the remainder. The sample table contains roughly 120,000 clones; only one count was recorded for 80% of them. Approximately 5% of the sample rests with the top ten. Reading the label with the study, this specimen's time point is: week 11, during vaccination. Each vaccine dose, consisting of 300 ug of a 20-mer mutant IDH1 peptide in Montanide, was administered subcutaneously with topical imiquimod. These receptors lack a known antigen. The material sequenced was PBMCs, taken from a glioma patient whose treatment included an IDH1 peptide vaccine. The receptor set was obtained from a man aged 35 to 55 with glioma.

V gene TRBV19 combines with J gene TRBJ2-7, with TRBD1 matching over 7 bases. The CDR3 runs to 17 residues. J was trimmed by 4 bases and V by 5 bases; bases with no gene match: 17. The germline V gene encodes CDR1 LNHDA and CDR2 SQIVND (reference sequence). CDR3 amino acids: CASSPGTAGLMDYEQYF. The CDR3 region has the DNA TGTGCCAGTAGTCCCGGGACAGCCGGATTAATGGATTACGAGCAGTACTTC.

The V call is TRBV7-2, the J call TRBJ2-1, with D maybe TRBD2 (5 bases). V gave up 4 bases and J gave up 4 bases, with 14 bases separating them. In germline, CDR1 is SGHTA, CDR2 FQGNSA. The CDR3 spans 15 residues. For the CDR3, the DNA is TGTGCCAGCAGCTCTAAGGGCTCGGGGTACAATGAGCAGTTCTTC. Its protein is CASSSKGSGYNEQFF.

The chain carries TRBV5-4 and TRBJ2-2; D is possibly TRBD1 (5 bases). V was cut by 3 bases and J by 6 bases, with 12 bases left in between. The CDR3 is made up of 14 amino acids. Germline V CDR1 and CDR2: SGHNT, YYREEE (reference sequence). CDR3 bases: TGTGCCAGCAGCTCAATGCAGGGCGCCGGGGAGCTGTTTTTT. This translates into CASSSMQGAGELFF.

The CDR3 nucleotides read TGTGCCAGCAGCCCGGGACAGTACTATGGCTACACCTTC. Its protein is CASSPGQYYGYTF. This chain links TRBV5-8 with TRBJ1-2; the match to TRBD1 covers 7 bases. The CDR3 is 13 amino acids. After removal of 4 bases from V and 3 bases from J, the junction contained 3 bases not matched to a gene. The germline V gene encodes CDR1 SGHTS and CDR2 YDEGEE.

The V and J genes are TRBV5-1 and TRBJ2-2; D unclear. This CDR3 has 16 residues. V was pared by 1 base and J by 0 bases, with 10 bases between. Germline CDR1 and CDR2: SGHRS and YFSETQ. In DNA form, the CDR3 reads TGCGCCAGCAGCTTGAGAGGTGCCGCGAACACCGGGGAGCTGTTTTTT. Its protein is CASSLRGAANTGELFF.

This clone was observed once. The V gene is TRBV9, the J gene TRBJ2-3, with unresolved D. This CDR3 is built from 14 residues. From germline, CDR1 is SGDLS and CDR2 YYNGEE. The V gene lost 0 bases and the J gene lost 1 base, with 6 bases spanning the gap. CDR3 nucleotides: TGTGCCAGCAGCGTAGCGCAGCGCACAGATACGCAGTATTTT. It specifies CASSVAQRTDTQYF. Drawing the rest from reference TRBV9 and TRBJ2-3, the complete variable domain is DSGVTQTPKHLITATGQRVTLRCSPRSGDLSVYWYQQSLDQGLQFLIQYYNGEERAKGNILERFSAQQFPDLHSELNLSSLELGDSALYFCASSVAQRTDTQYFGPGTRLTVL.

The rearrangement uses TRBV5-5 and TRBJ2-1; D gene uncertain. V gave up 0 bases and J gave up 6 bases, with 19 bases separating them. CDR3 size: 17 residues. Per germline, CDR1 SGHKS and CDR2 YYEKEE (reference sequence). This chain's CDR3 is CASSLGGTAFTFNEQFF. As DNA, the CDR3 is TGTGCCAGCAGCTTGGGAGGCACAGCCTTCACCTTCAATGAGCAGTTCTTC. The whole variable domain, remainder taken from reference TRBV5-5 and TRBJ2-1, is DAGVTQSPTHLIKTRGQQVTLRCSPISGHKSVSWYQQVLGQGPQFIFQYYEKEERGRGNFPDRFSARQFPNYSSELNVNALLLGDSALYLCASSLGGTAFTFNEQFFGPGTRLTVL.

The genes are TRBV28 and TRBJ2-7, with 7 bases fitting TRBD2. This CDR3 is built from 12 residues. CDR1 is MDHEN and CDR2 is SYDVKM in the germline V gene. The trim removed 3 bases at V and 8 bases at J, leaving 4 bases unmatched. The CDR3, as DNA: TGTGCCAGCAGTTTGGTGACTAGCAAGCAGTACTTC. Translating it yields CASSLVTSKQYF.

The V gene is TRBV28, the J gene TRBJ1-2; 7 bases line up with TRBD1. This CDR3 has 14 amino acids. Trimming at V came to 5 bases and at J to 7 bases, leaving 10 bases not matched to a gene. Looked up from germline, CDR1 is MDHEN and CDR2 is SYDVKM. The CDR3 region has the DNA TGTGCCAGCAGTCCTGGGACAGCAGTGGGTGGCTACACCTTC. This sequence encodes CASSPGTAVGGYTF.

CDR3 sequence: CASSGTGAYEQYF. The DNA for the CDR3 is TGTGCCAGCAGCGGGACAGGGGCTTACGAGCAGTACTTC. The genes are TRBV7-6 and TRBJ2-7; 10 positions agree with TRBD1. Germline CDR1 reads SGHVS; CDR2 reads FNYEAQ. V shed 5 bases, J shed 4 bases, and the junction held 2 bases outside the gene matches. This CDR3 has 13 residues.

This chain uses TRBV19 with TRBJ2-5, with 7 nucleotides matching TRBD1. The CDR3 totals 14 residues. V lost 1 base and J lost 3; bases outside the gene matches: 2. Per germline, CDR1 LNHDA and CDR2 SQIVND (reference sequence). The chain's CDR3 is CASSIGQGKETQYF. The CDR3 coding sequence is TGTGCCAGTAGTATAGGACAGGGAAAAGAGACCCAGTACTTC.

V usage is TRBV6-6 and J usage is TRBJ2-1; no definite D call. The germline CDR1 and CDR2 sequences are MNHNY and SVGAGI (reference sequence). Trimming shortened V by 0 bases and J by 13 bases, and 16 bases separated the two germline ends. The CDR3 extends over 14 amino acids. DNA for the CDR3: TGTGCCAGCAGTTACTCTAGGGCCCAGCTTGAACAGTTCTTC. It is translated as CASSYSRAQLEQFF.